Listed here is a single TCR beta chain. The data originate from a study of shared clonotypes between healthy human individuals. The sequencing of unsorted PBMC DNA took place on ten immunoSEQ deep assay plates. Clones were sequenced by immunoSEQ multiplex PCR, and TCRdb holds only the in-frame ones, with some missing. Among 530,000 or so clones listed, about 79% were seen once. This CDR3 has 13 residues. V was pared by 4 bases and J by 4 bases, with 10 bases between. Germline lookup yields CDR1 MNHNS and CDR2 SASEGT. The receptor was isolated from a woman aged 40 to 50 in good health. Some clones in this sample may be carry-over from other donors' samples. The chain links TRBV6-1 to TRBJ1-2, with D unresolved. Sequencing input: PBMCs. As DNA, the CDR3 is TGTGCCAGCAGTGGCAGTAGTTTCTATGGCTACACCTTC. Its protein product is CASSGSSFYGYTF.